This T cell receptor beta chain was found in a study of read filtering for tumor transcriptome and immune sequencing. General observations from the study: Sorted CD138-negative bone marrow cells were not purified T cells.

This library used 300 to 500 ng RNA and molecular barcoded adaptors spanning alpha/delta and beta/gamma chains. Via MiXCR, TCRdb re-called the reads, giving one row per CDR3 protein. The sample holds some 120,000 distinct CDR3 sequences, over 10% seen once. Germline V gene sequence: CDR1 SGHVS, CDR2 FQNEAQ. The CDR3 is made up of 16 amino acids. In this sample, this clonotype turned up a few times. What it binds is not known. One base away lies a much larger clone, so this may be a sequencing read error. The chain employs TRBV7-8 and TRBJ2-6; maybe TRBD1 (5 bases). The sequencing sample was made of a population of CD138-negative cells sorted from bone marrow. The source is a donor aged 40 or over with multiple myeloma. CDR3 loop: CASSLVPGSGANVLPF. The CDR3 nucleotides read TGTGCCAGCAGCTTAGTACCCGGATCTGGGGCCAACGTCCTGCCTTTC.